This T cell receptor beta chain derives from a study of cytomegalovirus exposure and HLA in healthy donors. Trimming pared 4 bases from V and 5 bases from J, leaving 12 bases between. CDR1 is SGHRS, CDR2 YFSETQ, per germline. The CDR3 loop spans 14 amino acids. Study conclusions and caveats: A list of 150 to 200 TCR beta chains associated with cytomegalovirus was given. Follow-up analysis later connected one missense variant in DCLRE1C with trimming of TCR beta V- and J-genes.

In the case of this clone: The antigen remains undetermined.

60 Vbeta and 13 Jbeta primers were used in PCR. Produced via immunoSEQ multiplex PCR; TCRdb's table is partial and in-frame only. Of around 94,000 clones detected, 50% to 75% appear once; the ten largest clones hold 3.5% to 4.5%. The chain is built from TRBV5-1 and TRBJ2-2; D remains ambiguous. This sequence originates from a man aged 25 to 40 in good health and CMV-seronegative. Sequencing input: PBMCs. The CDR3 coding sequence is TGCGCCAGCAGCCCCCGAGAAGCTACCGGGGAGCTGTTTTTT. Protein: CASSPREATGELFF.